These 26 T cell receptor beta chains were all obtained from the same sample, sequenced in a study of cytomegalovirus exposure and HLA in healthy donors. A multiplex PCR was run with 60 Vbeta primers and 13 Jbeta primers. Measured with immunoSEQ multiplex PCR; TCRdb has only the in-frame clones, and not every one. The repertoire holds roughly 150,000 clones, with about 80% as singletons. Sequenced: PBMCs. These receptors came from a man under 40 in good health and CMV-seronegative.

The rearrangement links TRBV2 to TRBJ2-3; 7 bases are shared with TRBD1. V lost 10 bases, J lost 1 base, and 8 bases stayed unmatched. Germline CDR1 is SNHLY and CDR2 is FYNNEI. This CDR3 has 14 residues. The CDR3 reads CATRQGLGTDTQYF. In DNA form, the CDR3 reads TGTGCCACAAGACAGGGCCTGGGCACAGATACGCAGTATTTT.

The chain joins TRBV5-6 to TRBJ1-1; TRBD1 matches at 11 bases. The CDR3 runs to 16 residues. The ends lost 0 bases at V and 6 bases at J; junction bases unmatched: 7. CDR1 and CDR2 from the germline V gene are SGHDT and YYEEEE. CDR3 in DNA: TGTGCCAGCAGCTTGGGGACAGGGGGCGCATGGTCTGAAGCTTTCTTT. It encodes CASSLGTGGAWSEAFF.

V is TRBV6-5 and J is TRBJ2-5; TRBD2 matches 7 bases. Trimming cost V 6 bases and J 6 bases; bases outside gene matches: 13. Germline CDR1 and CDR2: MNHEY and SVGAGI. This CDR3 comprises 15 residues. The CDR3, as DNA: TGTGCCAGCAGAGCCTCTAGCGGTGTTAGGAAGACCCAGTACTTC. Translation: CASRASSGVRKTQYF.

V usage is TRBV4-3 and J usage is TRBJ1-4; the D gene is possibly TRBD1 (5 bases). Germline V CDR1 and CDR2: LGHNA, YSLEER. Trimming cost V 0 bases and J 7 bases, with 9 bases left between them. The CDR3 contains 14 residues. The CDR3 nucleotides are TGCGCCAGCAGCCAAGAGGCAGGGCCTGAAAAACTGTTTTTT. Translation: CASSQEAGPEKLFF.

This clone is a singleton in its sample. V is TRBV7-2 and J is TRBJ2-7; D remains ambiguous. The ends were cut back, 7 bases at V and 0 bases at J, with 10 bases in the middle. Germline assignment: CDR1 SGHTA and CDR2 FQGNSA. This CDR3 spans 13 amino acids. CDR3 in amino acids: CASTPLASYEQYF. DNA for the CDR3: TGTGCCAGCACCCCCCTGGCCTCCTACGAGCAGTACTTC. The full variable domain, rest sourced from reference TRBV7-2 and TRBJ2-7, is GAGVSQSPSNKVTEKGKDVELRCDPISGHTALYWYRQSLGQGLEFLIYFQGNSAPDKSGLPSDRFSAERTGGSVSTLTIQRTQQEDSAVYLCASTPLASYEQYFGPGTRLTVT.

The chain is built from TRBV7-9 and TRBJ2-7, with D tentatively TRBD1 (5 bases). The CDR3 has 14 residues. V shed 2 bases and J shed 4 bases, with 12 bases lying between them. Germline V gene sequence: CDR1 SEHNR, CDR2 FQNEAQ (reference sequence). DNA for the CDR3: TGTGCCAGCAGCTTACAGGGTGGTGGGTACGAGCAGTACTTC. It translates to CASSLQGGGYEQYF.

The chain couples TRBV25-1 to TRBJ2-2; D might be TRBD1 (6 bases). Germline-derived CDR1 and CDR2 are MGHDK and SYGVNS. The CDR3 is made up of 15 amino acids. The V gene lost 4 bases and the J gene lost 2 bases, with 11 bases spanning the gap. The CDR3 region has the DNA TGTGCCAGCAGTGGGCCGGGACATAACACCGGGGAGCTGTTTTTT. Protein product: CASSGPGHNTGELFF. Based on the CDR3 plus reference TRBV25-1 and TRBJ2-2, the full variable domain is EADIYQTPRYLVIGTGKKITLECSQTMGHDKMYWYQQDPGMELHLIHYSYGVNSTEKGDLSSESTVSRIRTEHFPLTLESARPSHTSQYLCASSGPGHNTGELFFGEGSRLTVL.

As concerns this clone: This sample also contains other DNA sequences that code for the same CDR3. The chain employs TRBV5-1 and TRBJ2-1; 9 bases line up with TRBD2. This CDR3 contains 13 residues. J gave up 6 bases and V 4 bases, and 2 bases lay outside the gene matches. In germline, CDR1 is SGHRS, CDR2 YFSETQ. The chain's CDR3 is CASSAGGPNEQFF. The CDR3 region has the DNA TGCGCCAGCAGCGCGGGGGGGCCCAATGAGCAGTTCTTC.

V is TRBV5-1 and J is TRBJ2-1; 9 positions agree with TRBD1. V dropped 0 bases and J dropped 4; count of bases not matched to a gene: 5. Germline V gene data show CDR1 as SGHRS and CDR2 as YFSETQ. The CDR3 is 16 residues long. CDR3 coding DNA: TGCGCCAGCAGCTTGGAAGTCGGGACAGGGTACAATGAGCAGTTCTTC. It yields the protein CASSLEVGTGYNEQFF. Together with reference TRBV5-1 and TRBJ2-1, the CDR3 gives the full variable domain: KAGVTQTPRYLIKTRGQQVTLSCSPISGHRSVSWYQQTPGQGLQFLFEYFSETQRNKGNFPGRFSGRQFSNSRSEMNVSTLELGDSALYLCASSLEVGTGYNEQFFGPGTRLTVL.

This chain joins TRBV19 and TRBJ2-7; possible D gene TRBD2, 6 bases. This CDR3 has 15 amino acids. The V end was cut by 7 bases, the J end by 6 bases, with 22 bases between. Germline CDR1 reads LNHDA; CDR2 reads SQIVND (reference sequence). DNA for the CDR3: TGTGCCAGTACCAATATTGGGACTCCTTTGAGCGAGCAGTACTTC. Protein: CASTNIGTPLSEQYF.

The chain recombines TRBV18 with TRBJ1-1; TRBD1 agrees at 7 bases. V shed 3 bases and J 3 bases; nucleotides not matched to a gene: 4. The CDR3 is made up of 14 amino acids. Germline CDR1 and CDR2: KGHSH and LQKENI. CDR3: CASSPQGGDTEAFF. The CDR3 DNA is TGTGCCAGCTCACCCCAAGGGGGCGACACTGAAGCTTTCTTT.

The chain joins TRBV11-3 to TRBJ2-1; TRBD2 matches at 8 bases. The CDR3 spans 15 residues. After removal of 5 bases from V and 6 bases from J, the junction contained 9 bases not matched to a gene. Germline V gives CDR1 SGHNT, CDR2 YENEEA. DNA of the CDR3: TGTGCCAGCAGCCCCCGAACCGGGAGGGCCAATGAGCAGTTCTTC. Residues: CASSPRTGRANEQFF.

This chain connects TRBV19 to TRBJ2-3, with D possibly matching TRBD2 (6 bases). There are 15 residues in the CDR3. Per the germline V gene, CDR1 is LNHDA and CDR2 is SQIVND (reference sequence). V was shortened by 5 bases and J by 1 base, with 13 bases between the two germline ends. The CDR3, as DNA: TGTGCCAGTAGTCCCCTGGGGGAGGGCACAGATACGCAGTATTTT. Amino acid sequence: CASSPLGEGTDTQYF.

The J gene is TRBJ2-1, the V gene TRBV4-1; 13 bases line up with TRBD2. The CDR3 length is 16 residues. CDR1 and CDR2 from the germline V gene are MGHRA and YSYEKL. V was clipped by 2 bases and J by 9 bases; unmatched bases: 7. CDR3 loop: CASSQITSGRASEQFF. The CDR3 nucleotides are TGCGCCAGCAGCCAAATTACTAGCGGGAGGGCCTCTGAGCAGTTCTTC.

CDR3 amino acids: CASSPEGQGLEGYTF. CDR3 DNA: TGTGCCAGCAGCCCGGAAGGACAGGGCCTGGAGGGCTACACCTTC. The chain couples TRBV7-2 to TRBJ1-2, with TRBD1 matching 8 bases. CDR3 length equals 15 residues. CDR1 and CDR2 (germline): SGHTA, FQGNSA. V shed 5 bases, J shed 8 bases, and the junction held 13 bases outside the gene matches.

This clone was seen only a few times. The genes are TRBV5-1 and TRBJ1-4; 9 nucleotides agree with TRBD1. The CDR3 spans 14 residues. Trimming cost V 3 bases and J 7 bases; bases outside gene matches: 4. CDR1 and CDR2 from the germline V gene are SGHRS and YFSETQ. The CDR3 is CASSSTGGREKLFF. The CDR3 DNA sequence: TGCGCCAGCAGCTCCACAGGGGGCCGTGAAAAACTGTTTTTT.

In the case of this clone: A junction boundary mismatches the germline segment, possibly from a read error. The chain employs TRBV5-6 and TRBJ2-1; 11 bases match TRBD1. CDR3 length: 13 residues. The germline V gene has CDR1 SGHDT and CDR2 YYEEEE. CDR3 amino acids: CAGSGQGAVEQFF. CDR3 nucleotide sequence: TGTGCCGGCAGCGGACAGGGGGCTGTTGAGCAGTTCTTC.

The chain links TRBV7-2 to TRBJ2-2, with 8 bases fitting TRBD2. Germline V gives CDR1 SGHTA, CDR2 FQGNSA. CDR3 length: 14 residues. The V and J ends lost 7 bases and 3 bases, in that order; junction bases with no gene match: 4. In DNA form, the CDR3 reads TGTGCCAGCAAACGGGAGGGCTACACCGGGGAGCTGTTTTTT. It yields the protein CASKREGYTGELFF.

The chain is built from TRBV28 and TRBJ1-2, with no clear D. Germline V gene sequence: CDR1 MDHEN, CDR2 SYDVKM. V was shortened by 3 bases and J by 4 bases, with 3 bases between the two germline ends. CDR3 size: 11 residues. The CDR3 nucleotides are TGTGCCAGCAGTTTGGCCTATGGCTACACCTTC. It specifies CASSLAYGYTF.

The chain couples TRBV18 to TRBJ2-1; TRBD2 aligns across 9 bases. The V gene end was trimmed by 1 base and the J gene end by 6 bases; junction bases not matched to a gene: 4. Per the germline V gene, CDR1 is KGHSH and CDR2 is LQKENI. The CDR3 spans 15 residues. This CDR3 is CASSPLAGATNEQFF. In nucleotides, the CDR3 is TGTGCCAGCTCACCACTAGCGGGAGCAACCAATGAGCAGTTCTTC.

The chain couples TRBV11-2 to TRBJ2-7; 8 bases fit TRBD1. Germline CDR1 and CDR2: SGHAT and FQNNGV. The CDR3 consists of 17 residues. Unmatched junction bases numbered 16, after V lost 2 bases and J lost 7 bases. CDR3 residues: CASSLRGGQGLLREQYF. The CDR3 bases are TGTGCCAGCAGCTTAAGAGGAGGACAGGGACTCCTACGAGAGCAGTACTTC. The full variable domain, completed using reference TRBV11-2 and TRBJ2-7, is EAGVAQSPRYKIIEKRQSVAFWCNPISGHATLYWYQQILGQGPKLLIQFQNNGVVDDSQLPKDRFSAERLKGVDSTLKIQPAKLEDSAVYLCASSLRGGQGLLREQYFGPGTRLTVT.

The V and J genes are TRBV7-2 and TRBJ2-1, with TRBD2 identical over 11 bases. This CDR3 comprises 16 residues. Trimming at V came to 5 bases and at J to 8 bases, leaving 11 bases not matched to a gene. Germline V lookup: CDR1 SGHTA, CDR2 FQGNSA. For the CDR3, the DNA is TGTGCCAGCAGCCCCGAGGGACTAGCGGCAGTATATGAGCAGTTCTTC. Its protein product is CASSPEGLAAVYEQFF.

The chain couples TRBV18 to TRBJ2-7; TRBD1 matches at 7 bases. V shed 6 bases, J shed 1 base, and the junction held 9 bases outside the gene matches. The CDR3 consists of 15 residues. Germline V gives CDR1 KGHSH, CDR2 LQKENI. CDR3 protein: CASSLQGSYSYEQYF. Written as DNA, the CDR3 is TGTGCCAGCTCGCTACAGGGGTCCTATTCCTACGAGCAGTACTTC. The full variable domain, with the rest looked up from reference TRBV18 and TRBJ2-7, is NAGVMQNPRHLVRRRGQEARLRCSPMKGHSHVYWYRQLPEEGLKFMVYLQKENIIDESGMPKERFSAEFPKEGPSILRIQQVVRGDSAAYFCASSLQGSYSYEQYFGPGTRLTVT.

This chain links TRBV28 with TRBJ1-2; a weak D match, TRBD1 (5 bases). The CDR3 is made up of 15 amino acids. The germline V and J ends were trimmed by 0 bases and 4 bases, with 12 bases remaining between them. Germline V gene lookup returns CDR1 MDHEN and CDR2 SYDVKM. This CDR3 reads CASSLWDLGGYGYTF. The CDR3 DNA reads TGTGCCAGCAGTTTATGGGACCTGGGGGGCTATGGCTACACCTTC.

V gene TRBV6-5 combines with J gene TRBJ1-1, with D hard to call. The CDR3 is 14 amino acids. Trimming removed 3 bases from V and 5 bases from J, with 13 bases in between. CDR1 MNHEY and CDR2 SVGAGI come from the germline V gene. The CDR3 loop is CASSYGGLNTEAFF. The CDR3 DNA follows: TGTGCCAGCAGTTATGGAGGTTTAAATACTGAAGCTTTCTTT.

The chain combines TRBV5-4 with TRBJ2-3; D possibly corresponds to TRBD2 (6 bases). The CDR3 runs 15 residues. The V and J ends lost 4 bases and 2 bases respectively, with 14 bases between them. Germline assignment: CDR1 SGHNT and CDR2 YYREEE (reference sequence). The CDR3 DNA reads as TGTGCCAGCAGCCCGGTGGCGGGGTTCACAGATACGCAGTATTTT. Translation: CASSPVAGFTDTQYF. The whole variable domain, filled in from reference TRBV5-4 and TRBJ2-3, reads ETGVTQSPTHLIKTRGQQVTLRCSSQSGHNTVSWYQQALGQGPQFIFQYYREEENGRGNFPPRFSGLQFPNYSSELNVNALELDDSALYLCASSPVAGFTDTQYFGPGTRLTVL.